The 18 T cell receptor beta chains below were found in one sample sequenced in a study of CD8+ T cells in alopecia areata. Treatment denoted: oral pan-JAK inhibitor, 5-10 mg twice daily. cDNA prepared by RNA extraction and subsequent reverse transcription served as the template for sequencing. Sequencing was performed with immunoSEQ multiplex PCR; in TCRdb, only in-frame clones are kept and a portion is missing. The sample holds fewer than 250,000 clones, around 65% seen once. The input for sequencing was CD4+ T cells sorted from blood, taken at week 4, from a patient treated with tofacitinib. The origin of the receptors is a human donor with alopecia areata.

The chain is built from TRBV7-9 and TRBJ2-7; tentative D call: TRBD2 (7 bases). This CDR3 comprises 15 residues. V shed 1 base and J shed 0 bases, with 10 bases lying between them. In germline, CDR1 is SEHNR, CDR2 FQNEAQ (reference sequence). CDR3 in amino acids: CASSLGGGRSYEQYF. In DNA, the CDR3 is TGTGCCAGCAGCTTAGGCGGGGGCCGCTCCTACGAGCAGTACTTC.

This rearrangement joins TRBV21-1 to TRBJ1-2. TRBV21-1 is annotated as a pseudogene. CDR3 size: 17 residues. The CDR3 region has the DNA TGTGCCAGCAGCAACTTACGGGCCTTATCCACCCGATATGGCTACACCTTC. Amino acid sequence: CASSNLRALSTRYGYTF.

As DNA, the CDR3 is TGTGCCAGCAGTGAAGGCGTTGGGGGGTGGGAGCAGTTCTTC. This sequence encodes CASSEGVGGWEQFF. V is TRBV2 and J is TRBJ2-1; TRBD2 might be the D (6 bases). The V end lost 1 base, the J end lost 10 bases, and 14 bases lay between the germline ends. Germline V gives CDR1 SNHLY, CDR2 FYNNEI. CDR3 size: 14 residues.

The chain couples TRBV5-1 to TRBJ2-1, with 8 bases identical to TRBD1. CDR3 size: 13 residues. Trimming took 4 bases from V and 7 from J; bases not matched to a gene: 4. Germline V CDR1 and CDR2: SGHRS, YFSETQ. The CDR3 spells CASSLGTGNEQFF. CDR3 nucleotide sequence: TGCGCCAGCAGCCTGGGGACAGGTAATGAGCAGTTCTTC.

The chain employs TRBV30 and TRBJ2-7, with TRBD1 identical over 7 bases. This CDR3 has 15 amino acids. From germline, CDR1 is GTSNPN and CDR2 SVGIG (reference sequence). Unmatched junction bases numbered 10, after V lost 2 bases and J lost 3 bases. CDR3 coding DNA: TGTGCCTGGAGTAGTGGACAGGCCCTGAGCTACGAGCAGTACTTC. The encoded protein is CAWSSGQALSYEQYF.

The rearrangement links TRBV4-1 to TRBJ2-5; 10 bases fit TRBD1. With the DNA end fitting TRBJ2-7 better, the J assignment may be wrong. The germline V gene encodes CDR1 MGHRA and CDR2 YSYEKL. The CDR3 consists of 15 residues. The CDR3 reads CASSQPGQGTYEQYF. For the CDR3, the DNA is TGCGCCAGCAGCCAACCGGGACAGGGGACCTACGAGCAGTACTTC.

The chain links TRBV7-2 to TRBJ1-2, with D tentatively TRBD1 (5 bases). This CDR3 is built from 15 residues. CDR1 and CDR2 from the germline V gene are SGHTA and FQGNSA. The V gene lost 4 bases and the J gene lost 3 bases, with 15 bases spanning the gap. The CDR3 DNA reads as TGTGCCAGCAGCTCTAGAGCAGGCAGGGACTATGGCTACACCTTC. The encoded protein is CASSSRAGRDYGYTF.

The chain is built from TRBV29-1 and TRBJ1-2; no clear D. Germline values: CDR1 SQVTM, CDR2 ANQGSEA. Trimming cost V 1 base and J 7 bases, with 10 bases left between them. This CDR3 is 12 amino acids long. The CDR3 nucleotides are TGCAGCGTTGAAGCGGAAAAACGTGGCTACACCTTC. It translates to CSVEAEKRGYTF.

The V and J genes are TRBV29-1 and TRBJ2-3, with 7 positions matching TRBD1. The germline V gene has CDR1 SQVTM and CDR2 ANQGSEA. CDR3 length: 13 residues. J was trimmed by 1 base and V by 6 bases; bases with no gene match: 4. CDR3 sequence (DNA): TGCAGCGTGGGGACAGTGGGCACAGATACGCAGTATTTT. It codes for CSVGTVGTDTQYF.

This clone was counted a single time. The V gene is TRBV29-1, the J gene TRBJ2-3; D remains unclear. This CDR3 spans 11 amino acids. V lost 7 bases and J lost 0, with 5 bases in between. The germline CDR1 and CDR2 sequences are SQVTM and ANQGSEA. The CDR3 sequence is CSGASTDTQYF. The CDR3 DNA follows: TGCAGCGGCGCTAGCACAGATACGCAGTATTTT.

This clone has more than one count but fewer than ten. This chain joins TRBV11-2 and TRBJ2-3, with a possible D match to TRBD2 (6 bases). V lost 0 bases to trimming and J lost 2 bases, with 18 bases between them. CDR3 size: 18 residues. Germline V CDR1 and CDR2: SGHAT, FQNNGV. This CDR3 reads CASSLDQVMEGNTDTQYF. The DNA of the CDR3 is TGTGCCAGCAGCTTAGATCAGGTTATGGAGGGGAACACAGATACGCAGTATTTT.

V usage is TRBV27 and J usage is TRBJ2-1; D is uncertain. V lost 4 bases and J lost 4, with 11 bases in between. This CDR3 region has 14 residues. Germline CDR1 reads MNHEY; CDR2 reads SMNVEV (reference sequence). CDR3 DNA sequence: TGTGCCAGCAGTTCGGCTCGTCAGTACAATGAGCAGTTCTTC. Protein product: CASSSARQYNEQFF.

This clone showed up many times. The chain carries TRBV30 and TRBJ2-1; 9 nucleotides line up with TRBD2. The CDR3 sequence is 15 residues long. The J segment lost 5 bases and the V segment lost 0 bases, leaving 5 bases of the junction unmatched. The germline CDR1 and CDR2 sequences are GTSNPN and SVGIG (reference sequence). CDR3 DNA: TGTGCCTGGAGTGTAGGTCTAGCGGGGCACAATGAGCAGTTCTTC. This translates into CAWSVGLAGHNEQFF.

This clone has only a few counts. This sequence joins TRBV7-9 and TRBJ2-7; 8 bases align to TRBD1. This CDR3 spans 15 amino acids. Germline-derived CDR1 and CDR2 are SEHNR and FQNEAQ (reference sequence). The V segment lost 3 bases and the J segment 2 bases; nucleotides outside the gene matches: 6. CDR3 loop: CASSLGTGNTYEQYF. CDR3 coding DNA: TGTGCCAGCAGCTTGGGGACAGGTAACACCTACGAGCAGTACTTC.

The chain employs TRBV29-1 and TRBJ2-1, with D possibly being TRBD1 or TRBD2 (7 bases each). This CDR3 comprises 13 residues. The V end lost 7 bases, the J end lost 6 bases, and 16 bases lay between the germline ends. Germline CDR1 reads SQVTM; CDR2 reads ANQGSEA. CDR3 sequence (DNA): TGCAGCGGGTCCTGGGAGGGGGCCAATGAGCAGTTCTTC. It is translated as CSGSWEGANEQFF.

The genes are TRBV11-2 and TRBJ2-3, with 9 bases aligning to TRBD1. Unmatched junction bases numbered 14, after V lost 6 bases and J lost 7 bases. The germline gives CDR1 SGHAT, CDR2 FQNNGV. This CDR3 spans 16 amino acids. This CDR3 is CASRPITGGLANTQYF. CDR3 sequence (DNA): TGTGCCAGCAGACCTATCACAGGGGGCCTGGCCAATACGCAGTATTTT.

The chain uses TRBV18 and TRBJ2-5, with D possibly matching TRBD2 (5 bases). This CDR3 has 16 amino acids. Trimming removed 5 bases from V and 5 bases from J, with 21 bases in between. The germline V gene has CDR1 KGHSH and CDR2 LQKENI. The CDR3 DNA reads as TGTGCCAGCTCATCAGGAAGAGCGGCCCTGGGGGAGACCCAGTACTTC. Protein: CASSSGRAALGETQYF.

The chain has TRBV6-5 and TRBJ1-6, with a tentative D call TRBD1 (5 bases). Germline values: CDR1 MNHEY, CDR2 SVGAGI. V lost 0 bases to trimming and J lost 7 bases, with 13 bases between them. The CDR3 extends over 16 amino acids. The CDR3 loop is CASSYSSGDGNSPLHF. CDR3 DNA: TGTGCCAGCAGTTACTCTTCCGGGGACGGGAATTCACCCCTCCACTTT.